This T cell receptor (beta chain) was sequenced in a study of blood T cell repertoires in COVID-19. Study-level background: Collection of acute and convalescent COVID-19 samples took place in the United States, Italy and Spain. PBMCs, B-cell-depleted T cells, or T cells were the source of the cDNA or gDNA that made up the material.

The repertoire was sequenced with immunoSEQ multiplex PCR; TCRdb's copy has only in-frame clones and lacks some. Of 200,000 to 250,000 clones in the sample, more than 75% were seen once. Germline V gene data show CDR1 as SGHRS and CDR2 as YFSETQ. The CDR3 totals 18 residues. V shed 0 bases and J shed 0 bases, with 16 bases lying between them. This clone was detected once. The sequence was collected from an elderly man with acute or convalescent COVID-19. The rearrangement links TRBV5-1 to TRBJ1-3, with a possible D match to TRBD1 (6 bases). The material sequenced was peripheral blood. CDR3 sequence: CASSLDGATGYSGNTIYF. The CDR3 nucleotides read TGCGCCAGCAGCTTGGACGGGGCGACAGGATACTCTGGAAACACCATATATTTT. Full variable domain (remainder filled in from reference TRBV5-1 and TRBJ1-3): KAGVTQTPRYLIKTRGQQVTLSCSPISGHRSVSWYQQTPGQGLQFLFEYFSETQRNKGNFPGRFSGRQFSNSRSEMNVSTLELGDSALYLCASSLDGATGYSGNTIYFGEGSWLTVV.